This record looks at one T cell receptor (beta chain) sequence and its context. Its antigen remains unidentified. These data are taken from a study of shared clonotypes between healthy human individuals. Profiling relied on immunoSEQ multiplex PCR, and the TCRdb table lists in-frame clones only, not all of them. Of about 2.5 million clones listed, approximately 90% are singletons. The study, taken as a whole, reports: Several donors showed sharing of around 5% of naive CD4 clonotypes.

The TCR sequence derives from a man younger than 30 in good health. Some clones in this sample may be carry-over from other donors' samples. Input material: naive CD4+ T cells from PBMCs. Subset indicated: CD45RA+ positively selected.

CDR3 nucleotide sequence: TGCGCCAGCAGCTTGGCCTTGGGTGGCAGCTACGAGCAGTACTTC. As protein: CASSLALGGSYEQYF. The chain joins TRBV5-1 to TRBJ2-7; D uncertain. Germline CDR1 is SGHRS and CDR2 is YFSETQ. V lost 0 bases and J lost 3, with 13 bases in between. This CDR3 has 15 amino acids.